The rows below give T cell receptor beta chains drawn from one sample of a study of control samples from healthy donors and cancer patients. The data were produced by immunoSEQ multiplex PCR, yet TCRdb's version contains in-frame clones alone and is incomplete. The repertoire holds 90,000 to 110,000 clones, with 83% as singletons. The material sequenced was blood. The origin of the receptors is a woman in her fifties or sixties in good health. CDR3s include the opening cysteine and the closing phenylalanine or tryptophan. D genes are given only for firm matches. Some rows have no size entry. The others give once, few or many, or a class for an expanded clone.

V	D	J	size	DNA	CDR3
TRBV19	-	TRBJ2-1	-	TGTGCCAGTAGACTAGGGCCCCTTGAGCAGTTCTTC	CASRLGPLEQFF
TRBV6-2/TRBV6-3	-	TRBJ1-1	-	TGTGCCAGCAGTAACCCCGGGACGAACACTGAAGCTTTCTTT	CASSNPGTNTEAFF
TRBV7-9	-	TRBJ2-7	-	TGTGCCAGCAGCCCCCGTTCCTACGAGCAGTACTTC	CASSPRSYEQYF
TRBV18	TRBD1	TRBJ2-7	-	TGTGCCAGCTCACCCCGGGACAGGGGGTACGAGCAGTACTTC	CASSPRDRGYEQYF
TRBV9	TRBD1	TRBJ1-1	-	TGTGCCAGCAGCTTGACAGGGGGGAACACTGAAGCTTTCTTT	CASSLTGGNTEAFF
TRBV14	-	TRBJ2-3	-	TGTGCCAGCAGCCAAGCGGTGGCCGGGGCCAGCGAAGCGCAGTATTTT	CASSQAVAGASEAQYF
TRBV25-1	TRBD1	TRBJ2-5	-	TGTGCCAGCAGCCGGACAGGGGCACAAGAGACCCAGTACTTC	CASSRTGAQETQYF
TRBV4-2	-	TRBJ2-5	-	TGTGCCAGCAGCCAAGGACACAGCCAAGAGACCCAGTACTTC	CASSQGHSQETQYF
TRBV7-8	TRBD2	TRBJ2-5	-	TGTGCCAGCAGCTTAAATAGCGCGGGGGGGCTGGAGACCCAGTACTTC	CASSLNSAGGLETQYF
TRBV3-1/TRBV3-2	-	TRBJ1-1	-	TGTGCCACCCGCCGGAACACTGAAGCTTTCTTT	CATRRNTEAFF
TRBV7-2	TRBD1	TRBJ1-2	few	TGTGCCAGCAGCGGGCCTAGGGGACAGGGTGGCTACACCTTC	CASSGPRGQGGYTF
TRBV5-1	-	TRBJ2-5	-	TGCGCCAGCAGCCCCGTTGGGGGGCCATATCAAGAGACCCAGTACTTC	CASSPVGGPYQETQYF
TRBV5-1	-	TRBJ1-1	-	TGCGCCAGCAGCCCGGGGCTCCAGAACACTGAAGCTTTCTTT	CASSPGLQNTEAFF
TRBV10-3	TRBD1	TRBJ1-2	-	TGTGCCAGTCACACAGAGGAGGGGGCCTGGGGCTACACCTTC	CASHTEEGAWGYTF
TRBV2	-	TRBJ1-5	-	TGTGCCAGCCATTATTATAGCAATCAGCCCCAGCATTTT	CASHYYSNQPQHF
TRBV18	TRBD1	TRBJ2-7	-	TGTGCCAGCTCACCACGGGGACAGAAAACCTACGAGCAGTACTTC	CASSPRGQKTYEQYF
TRBV6-5	TRBD1	TRBJ1-1	few	TGTGCCAGCAGTAACTGGGACAGGGGAACTGAAGCTTTCTTT	CASSNWDRGTEAFF
TRBV7-6	TRBD2	TRBJ2-2	-	TGTGCCAGCAGCTTAGGAGCGGGGGGGAACACCGGGGAGCTGTTTTTT	CASSLGAGGNTGELFF
TRBV25-1	TRBD2	TRBJ2-1	once	TGTGCCAGCACTTCAAGACCGGGACTAGCGGACAATGAGCAGTTCTTC	CASTSRPGLADNEQFF
TRBV11-3	-	TRBJ1-5	-	TGTGCCAGCAGCTTAGGGGACCAGCCCCAGCATTTT	CASSLGDQPQHF
TRBV19	-	TRBJ1-1	-	TGTGCCAGTAGTTCGCGCACTGAAGCTTTCTTT	CASSSRTEAFF
TRBV28	TRBD1	TRBJ1-6	-	TGTGCCAGCACAGGGGGCTCCTATAATTCACCCCTCCACTTT	CASTGGSYNSPLHF
TRBV3-1/TRBV3-2	TRBD1	TRBJ1-2	-	TGTGCCAGCAGCCAAGATGTTACAGGGGCTGGCTACACCTTC	CASSQDVTGAGYTF
TRBV5-4	TRBD1	TRBJ2-7	-	TGTGCCAGCAGCAACAGGGGTTCCCACGAGCAGTACTTC	CASSNRGSHEQYF
TRBV7-3	-	TRBJ1-1	-	TGTGCCAGCAGCCAAGGGGCGAACACTGAAGCTTTCTTT	CASSQGANTEAFF
TRBV4-3	-	TRBJ1-6	-	TGCGCCAGCAGCCAAGAACAGGTTCTCTCCTATAATTCACCCCTCCACTTT	CASSQEQVLSYNSPLHF
TRBV7-6	TRBD1	TRBJ1-2	-	TGTGCCAGCAGCGTCGACAGGGGGCTTAGTGGCTACACCTTC	CASSVDRGLSGYTF
TRBV24-1	-	TRBJ2-1	-	TGTGCCACCAGTGACCCCCGGTTCGCTCCCAATGAGCAGTTCTTC	CATSDPRFAPNEQFF
TRBV20-1	-	TRBJ2-1	-	TGCAGCACGGGAGTAATCAATGAGCAGTTCTTC	CSTGVINEQFF
TRBV9	TRBD2	TRBJ2-5	-	TGTGCCAGCAGCGTAGCTCCCCAGCGGGGGGTCCAAGAGACCCAGTACTTC	CASSVAPQRGVQETQYF
TRBV28	TRBD1	TRBJ1-5	few	TGTGCCAGCAGCCTAGGGGACAGGAATCAGCCCCAGCATTTT	CASSLGDRNQPQHF
TRBV19	TRBD1	TRBJ1-1	-	TGTGCCAGTATACAGGGGAGGGTCATGAACACTGAAGCTTTCTTT	CASIQGRVMNTEAFF
TRBV6-2/TRBV6-3	-	TRBJ1-1	-	TGTGCCAGCAGTTACTGGGGGAATACTGAAGCTTTCTTT	CASSYWGNTEAFF
TRBV6-5	-	TRBJ2-7	-	TGTGCCAGCAGTTACGGACCGACAGGAACCTACGAGCAGTACTTC	CASSYGPTGTYEQYF
TRBV6-6	TRBD2	TRBJ2-1	-	TGTGCCAGCAGTCGTTGGACTAGCGGGACTAAATACAATGAGCAGTTCTTC	CASSRWTSGTKYNEQFF
TRBV30	-	TRBJ1-1	-	TGTGCCTGGCTTAGGAGGGCAGGTGACACTGAAGCTTTCTTT	CAWLRRAGDTEAFF
TRBV9	TRBD2	TRBJ2-7	once	TGTGCCAGCAGCGTAGAAGCGGGGCTTTCCTACGAGCAGTACTTC	CASSVEAGLSYEQYF
TRBV7-6	-	TRBJ1-1	-	TGTGCCAGCAGCTTAGCGAGAACGGGCGACACTGAAGCTTTCTTT	CASSLARTGDTEAFF
TRBV6-5	-	TRBJ2-7	-	TGTGCCAGCAGGCAGTACACCTACGAGCAGTACTTC	CASRQYTYEQYF
TRBV6-2/TRBV6-3	-	TRBJ1-1	-	TGTGCCAGCAGCCCCATCCGAGAGACTGAAGCTTTCTTT	CASSPIRETEAFF
TRBV14	-	TRBJ1-2	-	TGTGCCAGCAGCCTAGTCGGCGGGACGTTGGGCTACACCTTC	CASSLVGGTLGYTF
TRBV3-1/TRBV3-2	-	TRBJ2-1	-	TGTGCCAGCAGCCAAGAAAGCGCCTGGGGAGATGAGCAGTTCTTC	CASSQESAWGDEQFF
TRBV5-1	-	TRBJ2-6	-	TGCGCCAGCAGCTTGGACGGGAGCTCTGGGGCCAACGTCCTGACTTTC	CASSLDGSSGANVLTF
TRBV12-3/TRBV12-4	-	TRBJ2-7	-	TGTGCCAGCAGTCAACCGGGACCCTCGATACTCTACTTC	CASSQPGPSILYF
TRBV7-9	TRBD1	TRBJ1-2	-	TGTGCCAGCAGCTTAATTTTGGGACAGGTGTTCAGAGGCTATGGCTACACCTTC	CASSLILGQVFRGYGYTF
TRBV28	TRBD2	TRBJ2-3	once	TGTGCCAGCAGTTTTCAGAGCGGGGGGGCCACAGATACGCAGTATTTT	CASSFQSGGATDTQYF
TRBV19	TRBD2	TRBJ2-1	-	TGTGCCAGTTCTGCGGGAGAGTATTACAATGAGCAGTTCTTC	CASSAGEYYNEQFF
TRBV19	TRBD1	TRBJ1-2	-	TGTGCCAGTACCGCCGGGACAGGGGGACCCGCTAACTATGGCTACACCTTC	CASTAGTGGPANYGYTF
TRBV19	-	TRBJ1-1	-	TGTGCCAGTAGTAATCAGGGGTTGAACACTGAAGCTTTCTTT	CASSNQGLNTEAFF
TRBV7-6	TRBD2	TRBJ2-2	-	TGTGCCAGCAGCCCACGGATACTAGCGGGAGGGCCGAATACCGGGGAGCTGTTTTTT	CASSPRILAGGPNTGELFF
TRBV11-2	-	TRBJ2-6	-	TGTGCCAGCAGCCGGACAGTAACTGGGGCCAACGTCCTGACTTTC	CASSRTVTGANVLTF
TRBV3-1/TRBV3-2	-	TRBJ1-1	-	TGTGCCAGCAGCCTTACATTGAACACTGAAGCTTTCTTT	CASSLTLNTEAFF
TRBV3-1/TRBV3-2	-	TRBJ1-1	-	TGTGCCAGCAGCCCTTCGAACACTGAAGCTTTCTTT	CASSPSNTEAFF
TRBV9	-	TRBJ2-7	-	TGTGCCAGCACCCCCGGGACATTCTCCTACGAGCAGTACTTC	CASTPGTFSYEQYF
TRBV19	-	TRBJ2-7	few	TGTGCCAGTAGTCCTCGGGCAGACTACGAGCAGTACTTC	CASSPRADYEQYF